Shown below are 2 T cell receptor beta chains from a single sample sequenced in a study of blood T cell repertoires in COVID-19. TCRdb's table, derived via immunoSEQ multiplex PCR, lists solely in-frame clones and lacks some. The table has 150,000 or so clones, 85% to 90% seen once. The sequenced sample consisted of peripheral blood. These receptors were obtained from a woman between 40 and 50 years old with acute or convalescent COVID-19.

The J gene is TRBJ1-3, the V gene TRBV30; maybe TRBD1 (5 bases). The CDR3 is made up of 14 amino acids. Looked up from germline, CDR1 is GTSNPN and CDR2 is SVGIG (reference sequence). V was clipped by 3 bases and J by 6 bases, with 15 bases between them. The CDR3 DNA reads TGTGCCTGGAGCCCCCGGGACTGGGAAAACACCATATATTTT. Protein product: CAWSPRDWENTIYF.

V gene TRBV4-2 combines with J gene TRBJ2-3; maybe TRBD2 (6 bases). This CDR3 is 18 amino acids long. Trimming shortened V by 6 bases and J by 4 bases, and 26 bases separated the two germline ends. Germline loops: CDR1 LGHNA, CDR2 YNFKEQ. The CDR3 DNA sequence: TGTGCCAGCAGTAGACGGGGAGGCGGCCCAAGAGGGGCAGATACGCAGTATTTT. This codes for CASSRRGGGPRGADTQYF.